Each of the 20 T cell receptor beta chains below was sequenced from the same sample in a study of CD8+CD57+ T cells in acquired aplastic anemia. TCR beta VDJ and CDR3 profiles were obtained from a genomic DNA template. A single record per CDR3 protein comes from TCRdb applying MiXCR to the reads. Here the sample spans about 98,000 distinct CDR3 sequences, around 62% being singletons. Those patients picked for sequencing had displayed CD8+CD57+ cell expansion on flow cytometry. The specimen sequenced was sorted CD4+, CD8+, or CD8+CD57+ T cells (not recorded which) from PBMCs. The receptor source for this set is a human donor with aplastic anemia.

A few counts support this clonotype. The chain has TRBV19 and TRBJ1-1, with 8 bases matching TRBD1. Unmatched junction bases numbered 2, after V lost 0 bases and J lost 5 bases. CDR3 length: 14 residues. CDR1 is LNHDA and CDR2 is SQIVND in the germline V gene (reference sequence). This CDR3 is CASSIDGTGTEAFF. Written as DNA, the CDR3 is TGTGCCAGTAGTATAGACGGGACAGGAACTGAAGCTTTCTTT.

The chain joins TRBV29-1 to TRBJ1-1, with a tentative D call TRBD1 (6 bases). Germline values: CDR1 SQVTM, CDR2 ANQGSEA. This CDR3 contains 13 residues. V lost 6 bases to trimming and J lost 0 bases, with 11 bases between them. As DNA, the CDR3 is TGCAGCGTCGCAGGGGACATGAACACTGAAGCTTTCTTT. Translating gives CSVAGDMNTEAFF.

The chain employs TRBV6-1 and TRBJ1-2; D unclear. In germline, CDR1 is MNHNS, CDR2 SASEGT. The CDR3 totals 13 residues. Deletions cut 5 bases from V and 1 base from J, with 8 bases between. The CDR3, as DNA: TGTGCCAGCAGTCTCACTATTAACTATGGCTACACCTTC. It yields the protein CASSLTINYGYTF.

The genes are TRBV7-8 and TRBJ2-1; 8 nucleotides align to TRBD1. The V and J ends lost 4 bases and 10 bases, in that order; junction bases with no gene match: 6. Looked up from germline, CDR1 is SGHVS and CDR2 is FQNEAQ. The CDR3 has 13 amino acids. This CDR3 reads CASSSDRGGEQFF. For the CDR3, the DNA is TGTGCCAGCAGCTCCGACAGGGGCGGCGAGCAGTTCTTC.

This clonotype has just one count. The chain combines TRBV19 with TRBJ2-7, with D perhaps TRBD1 (6 bases). Trimming shortened V by 3 bases and J by 3 bases, and 12 bases separated the two germline ends. The CDR3 is made up of 14 amino acids. CDR1 is LNHDA and CDR2 is SQIVND in the germline V gene (reference sequence). As DNA, the CDR3 is TGTGCCAGTAGTATCCGCCAGGGGATCTACGAGCAGTACTTC. It encodes CASSIRQGIYEQYF. The full variable domain, rest sourced from reference TRBV19 and TRBJ2-7, is DGGITQSPKYLFRKEGQNVTLSCEQNLNHDAMYWYRQDPGQGLRLIYYSQIVNDFQKGDIAEGYSVSREKKESFPLTVTSAQKNPTAFYLCASSIRQGIYEQYFGPGTRLTVT.

This clonotype was recorded only once. The CDR3 carries no conserved terminal phenylalanine or tryptophan, so it likely arises from a read error. DNA for the CDR3: TGTGCCATCAGTGCAGCAGCGGACACCGGGGAGCTGTTTTCT. Its translation is CAISAAADTGELFS. The chain links TRBV10-3 to TRBJ2-2, with D maybe TRBD2 (5 bases). V was shortened by 4 bases and J by 3 bases, with 9 bases between the two germline ends. Germline V CDR1 and CDR2: ENHRY, SYGVKD. The CDR3 contains 14 residues.

The sample holds one count of this clonotype. Since the CDR3 does not end with the conserved phenylalanine or tryptophan, this likely comes from a read error. J is TRBJ2-4 and V is TRBV20-1; D could derive from TRBD1 or TRBD2 (6 bases each). This CDR3 has 14 amino acids. V shed 6 bases and J shed 8 bases, with 20 bases lying between them. Germline V lookup: CDR1 DFQATT, CDR2 SNEGSKA (reference sequence). CDR3 residues: CSAWGAGMGYIQYL. DNA for the CDR3: TGCAGTGCCTGGGGGGCAGGGATGGGGTACATTCAGTACCTC.

A remark on this clonotype: This CDR3 is missing its conserved last phenylalanine or tryptophan, likely due to a read error. The chain has TRBV2 and TRBJ2-7, with 8 bases matching TRBD1. Trimming took 8 bases from V and 3 from J; bases not matched to a gene: 9. Germline CDR1 and CDR2: SNHLY and FYNNEI. CDR3 length equals 14 residues. The CDR3 region has the DNA TGTGCCAGCGGAGCCGACAGGGGATTCTACGAGCAGTACTCC. This codes for CASGADRGFYEQYS.

This clonotype has only a few counts. This chain joins TRBV24-1 and TRBJ1-1; no firm D call. The CDR3 totals 11 residues. The V gene lost 9 bases and the J gene lost 4 bases, with 8 bases spanning the gap. CDR1 and CDR2 (germline): KGHDR, SFDVKD. The CDR3 protein is CATSQGTEAFF. CDR3 DNA sequence: TGTGCCACCTCTCAAGGCACTGAAGCTTTCTTT.

V gene TRBV10-3 combines with J gene TRBJ2-1; no clear D. Trimming stripped 3 bases from V and 8 bases from J, with 5 bases between. CDR1 and CDR2 from the germline V gene are ENHRY and SYGVKD. The CDR3 contains 11 residues. CDR3 amino acids: CAISDMDEQFF. CDR3 sequence (DNA): TGTGCCATCAGTGATATGGATGAGCAGTTCTTC.

This clonotype was counted a few times. The chain links TRBV24-1 to TRBJ1-2, with 9 bases lining up with TRBD1. J was trimmed by 8 bases and V by 3 bases; bases with no gene match: 6. The CDR3 is 14 amino acids. The germline CDR1 and CDR2 sequences are KGHDR and SFDVKD. CDR3 DNA: TGTGCCACCAGTGATGTTACAGGGGGCCGAGGCTACACCTTC. This codes for CATSDVTGGRGYTF.

This chain connects TRBV10-3 to TRBJ1-1, with TRBD1 as a possible D gene (5 bases). Looked up from germline, CDR1 is ENHRY and CDR2 is SYGVKD. The CDR3 consists of 13 residues. The V end was cut by 5 bases, the J end by 4 bases, with 11 bases between. The CDR3 coding sequence is TGTGCCATCAGTCTGCCAGGGACCACTGAAGCTTTCTTT. Encoded protein: CAISLPGTTEAFF.

The chain joins TRBV7-2 to TRBJ2-1, with TRBD2 as a possible D gene (6 bases). V was trimmed by 4 bases and J by 8 bases, leaving 12 bases between them. In germline, CDR1 is SGHTA, CDR2 FQGNSA. CDR3 length equals 13 residues. The CDR3 region is CASSSTTGDEQFF. DNA of the CDR3: TGTGCCAGCAGCTCCACGACGGGGGATGAGCAGTTCTTC.

The chain combines TRBV25-1 with TRBJ2-1, with D hard to call. This CDR3 comprises 13 residues. The V gene lost 5 bases and the J gene lost 8 bases, with 13 bases spanning the gap. Germline CDR1 MGHDK, CDR2 SYGVNS. CDR3 in DNA: TGTGCCAGCAGTCCCCATGGGCAGGATGAGCAGTTCTTC. Its translation is CASSPHGQDEQFF.

This rearrangement joins TRBV6-4 to TRBJ2-3, with D perhaps matching TRBD2 (7 bases). The CDR3 loop spans 14 amino acids. CDR1 MRHNA and CDR2 SNTAGT come from the germline V gene. V shed 2 bases and J shed 2 bases, with 8 bases lying between them. In nucleotides, the CDR3 is TGTGCCAGCAGTGACGGGGGGGCCACAGATACGCAGTATTTT. Amino acid sequence: CASSDGGATDTQYF.

A single count supports this clonotype. The chain is built from TRBV6-4 and TRBJ2-1; D unclear. CDR3 length: 10 residues. Germline V CDR1 and CDR2: MRHNA, SNTAGT. The V end lost 8 bases, the J end lost 14 bases, and 13 bases lay between the germline ends. CDR3 nucleotide sequence: TGTGCCAGCGAAGGACCGCCGAAGTTCTTC. Translation gives CASEGPPKFF.

This clonotype was seen only a few times. The chain combines TRBV10-3 with TRBJ2-3; a weak D match, TRBD2 (6 bases). CDR1 is ENHRY and CDR2 is SYGVKD in the germline V gene. The CDR3 has 16 amino acids. Trimming removed 8 bases at V and 0 bases at J, with 18 bases between. CDR3 sequence reads: CAIGEASSFSTDTQYF. The CDR3 DNA is TGTGCCATCGGGGAGGCTAGCAGTTTTAGCACAGATACGCAGTATTTT.

This clonotype came up a few times. The chain has TRBV19 and TRBJ2-3; D call uncertain. The CDR3 consists of 13 residues. CDR1 is LNHDA and CDR2 is SQIVND in the germline V gene (reference sequence). The V gene lost 2 bases and the J gene lost 3 bases, with 6 bases spanning the gap. CDR3 sequence reads: CASSIILTDTQYF. CDR3 DNA: TGTGCCAGTAGTATAATTCTTACAGATACGCAGTATTTT. Full variable domain (outside the CDR3, taken from reference TRBV19 and TRBJ2-3): DGGITQSPKYLFRKEGQNVTLSCEQNLNHDAMYWYRQDPGQGLRLIYYSQIVNDFQKGDIAEGYSVSREKKESFPLTVTSAQKNPTAFYLCASSIILTDTQYFGPGTRLTVL.

The chain joins TRBV20-1 to TRBJ2-7, with unresolved D. The germline gives CDR1 DFQATT, CDR2 SNEGSKA (reference sequence). The CDR3 loop spans 14 amino acids. V lost 1 base, J lost 6 bases, and 16 bases lay in between. CDR3 amino acids: CSARVRQRWGEQYF. CDR3 DNA sequence: TGCAGTGCTAGAGTAAGACAACGATGGGGCGAGCAGTACTTC.

The rearrangement joins TRBV2 to TRBJ2-1; D uncertain. The length of the CDR3 is 15 residues. The V end lost 4 bases, the J end lost 0 bases, and 10 bases lay between the germline ends. Germline CDR1 and CDR2: SNHLY and FYNNEI. This chain's CDR3 is CASSGDRGSYNEQFF. The CDR3, as DNA: TGTGCCAGCAGTGGGGATCGCGGCTCCTACAATGAGCAGTTCTTC.